The 24 T cell receptor beta chains listed next were all sequenced from one sample in a study of T-cell reconstitution after alpha-beta-depleted transplantation in children. The TCRbeta library incorporated unique molecular identifiers. TCRdb reprocessed the PCR reads with MiXCR, giving one entry per CDR3 protein. This table holds about 200,000 distinct CDR3 sequences, about 7% found once. Sequenced material: PBMCs, taken before TCRalphabeta/CD19-depleted stem cell transplant. The origin of the receptors is a boy between 2 and 15 years old with acute lymphoblastic leukemia, due to receive a stem cell transplant.

This clonotype came up many times. This chain joins TRBV10-1 and TRBJ1-1; D not resolved. V gave up 4 bases and J gave up 12 bases, with 15 bases separating them. From germline, CDR1 is WNHNN and CDR2 SYGVQD (reference sequence). CDR3 length: 12 residues. The CDR3, as DNA: TGCGCCAGCAGTGCCGCCGCAGAGGTAACTTTCTTT. Protein: CASSAAAEVTFF.

This clonotype has at least ten counts. The chain uses TRBV29-1 and TRBJ1-5; unclear D gene. V was pared by 4 bases and J by 1 base, with 5 bases between. CDR1 SQVTM and CDR2 ANQGSEA come from the germline V gene. The CDR3 contains 12 residues. The CDR3 nucleotides are TGCAGCGTTGGAATGAGCAATCAGCCCCAGCATTTT. It is translated as CSVGMSNQPQHF.

This clonotype was seen many times. This chain uses TRBV27 with TRBJ1-2; D is possibly TRBD1 (6 bases). The V gene lost 7 bases and the J gene lost 6 bases, with 18 bases spanning the gap. CDR3 size: 14 residues. Looked up from germline, CDR1 is MNHEY and CDR2 is SMNVEV (reference sequence). The DNA for the CDR3 is TGTGCCAGCACCTCGGGCAGGGGTAGGGATGGCTACACCTTC. Protein sequence: CASTSGRGRDGYTF.

This clonotype was seen repeatedly, ten times or more. The gene calls are TRBV20-1 and TRBJ2-3; D is possibly TRBD2 (6 bases). The CDR3 extends over 15 amino acids. V lost 5 bases and J lost 5, with 20 bases in between. Looked up from germline, CDR1 is DFQATT and CDR2 is SNEGSKA (reference sequence). CDR3: CSAGPRAGSVDTQYF. The CDR3 DNA is TGCAGTGCTGGGCCTCGCGCGGGATCGGTAGATACGCAGTATTTT.

This clonotype has ten or more counts. V gene TRBV7-3 combines with J gene TRBJ2-2; possible D gene TRBD1, 5 bases. Germline V gene lookup returns CDR1 SGHTA and CDR2 FQGTGA. The CDR3 totals 15 residues. Between the trimmed V and J ends, which lost 2 bases and 4 bases, there was a span of 11 bases. CDR3 protein: CASSLLQGGTGELFF. DNA for the CDR3: TGTGCCAGCAGCTTACTGCAGGGCGGCACCGGGGAGCTGTTTTTT. Full variable domain (remainder filled in from reference TRBV7-3 and TRBJ2-2): GAGVSQTPSNKVTEKGKYVELRCDPISGHTALYWYRQSLGQGPEFLIYFQGTGAADDSGLPNDRFFAVRPEGSVSTLKIQRTERGDSAVYLCASSLLQGGTGELFFGEGSRLTVL.

This clonotype has a count of ten or more. The chain is built from TRBV4-3 and TRBJ1-6, with D uncertain. Germline assignment: CDR1 LGHNA and CDR2 YSLEER. The CDR3 consists of 15 residues. V was shortened by 6 bases and J by 5 bases, with 14 bases between the two germline ends. DNA for the CDR3: TGCGCCAGCAGTCTCAAGACCCAGAATAATTCACCCCTCCACTTT. It yields the protein CASSLKTQNNSPLHF.

Only a few counts were recorded for this clonotype. The chain employs TRBV6-2 or TRBV6-3 and TRBJ2-7; D might be TRBD2 (5 bases). V was shortened by 2 bases and J by 5 bases, with 16 bases between the two germline ends. CDR1 is MNHEY, CDR2 SVGEGT, per germline. CDR3 length equals 15 residues. This CDR3 is CASSYLLASSHEQYF. The CDR3 coding sequence is TGTGCCAGCAGTTACCTGCTGGCTAGCAGCCACGAGCAGTACTTC.

This clonotype has ten or more counts. The CDR3 reads CSAAGGRGNIQYF. The DNA for the CDR3 is TGCAGTGCTGCGGGGGGGAGAGGAAACATTCAGTACTTC. The V gene is TRBV20-1, the J gene TRBJ2-4; TRBD2 matches 9 bases. The germline gives CDR1 DFQATT, CDR2 SNEGSKA (reference sequence). Trimming removed 5 bases from V and 6 bases from J; junction bases left unmatched: 5. This CDR3 has 13 residues.

This clonotype was detected ten times or more. The chain combines TRBV13 with TRBJ2-7; 11 positions agree with TRBD1. Germline assignment: CDR1 PRHDT and CDR2 FYEKMQ (reference sequence). The V gene end was trimmed by 5 bases and the J gene end by 7 bases; junction bases not matched to a gene: 4. The CDR3 has 13 residues. CDR3 region: CASSGQGASEQYF. DNA of the CDR3: TGTGCCAGCAGCGGACAGGGGGCGAGTGAGCAGTACTTC.

The V call is TRBV7-9, the J call TRBJ2-7; 9 bases line up with TRBD1. Per the germline V gene, CDR1 is SEHNR and CDR2 is FQNEAQ (reference sequence). This CDR3 is built from 15 residues. V was clipped by 5 bases and J by 4 bases; unmatched bases: 9. CDR3 DNA sequence: TGTGCCAGCAGCCCCGGACAGGGGAACGGATACGAGCAGTACTTC. Protein product: CASSPGQGNGYEQYF. The full variable domain, with the rest looked up from reference TRBV7-9 and TRBJ2-7, is DTGVSQNPRHKITKRGQNVTFRCDPISEHNRLYWYRQTLGQGPEFLTYFQNEAQLEKSRLLSDRFSAERPKGSFSTLEIQRTEQGDSAMYLCASSPGQGNGYEQYFGPGTRLTVT.

Ten or more counts support this clonotype. The CDR3 region has the DNA TGCAGCGTTGGGGGTGAGACCTTC. Protein product: CSVGGETF. This chain uses TRBV29-1 with TRBJ1-2; D is unclear. Germline V gene lookup returns CDR1 SQVTM and CDR2 ANQGSEA. V dropped 4 bases and J dropped 14 bases, with 8 bases sitting between them. The CDR3 runs 8 residues.

This clonotype was observed at least ten times. This chain connects TRBV7-2 to TRBJ2-6; maybe TRBD1 (5 bases). V lost 4 bases and J lost 1, with 8 bases in between. Germline V gene sequence: CDR1 SGHTA, CDR2 FQGNSA. The CDR3 is 15 amino acids. The DNA for the CDR3 is TGTGCCAGCAGCTCGACAGCTTCTGGGGCCAACGTCCTGACTTTC. Amino acid sequence: CASSSTASGANVLTF.

The rearrangement uses TRBV5-1 and TRBJ2-3; TRBD1 is a possible D gene (6 bases). With 2 bases removed from V and 5 bases from J, the gap between germline ends came to 12 bases. The CDR3 loop spans 14 amino acids. Germline CDR1 reads SGHRS; CDR2 reads YFSETQ. The CDR3 nucleotides are TGCGCCAGCAGCTTACAGGGTGGAGAAGATACGCAGTATTTT. This sequence encodes CASSLQGGEDTQYF.

Ten or more counts support this clonotype. In DNA, the CDR3 is TGTGCCAGCATCTCCCGCTATCATACTAATGAAAAACTGTTTTTT. It yields the protein CASISRYHTNEKLFF. The chain carries TRBV5-5 and TRBJ1-4; D gene uncertain. Germline values: CDR1 SGHKS, CDR2 YYEKEE (reference sequence). The V end was cut by 6 bases, the J end by 2 bases, with 14 bases between. CDR3 length: 15 amino acids.

This clonotype has just a few counts. The V call is TRBV5-1, the J call TRBJ2-5; 7 bases map to TRBD1. The CDR3 runs to 17 residues. Germline assignment: CDR1 SGHRS and CDR2 YFSETQ. Unmatched junction bases numbered 12, after V lost 2 bases and J lost 2 bases. CDR3 DNA sequence: TGCGCCAGCAGCTTTAACGGGCTGGGCAGGGGGCAAGAGACCCAGTACTTC. Its translation is CASSFNGLGRGQETQYF.

This clonotype turned up a few times. CDR3 nucleotides: TGTGCCACAACCGGGACAGGCATCACAGATACGCAGTATTTT. Amino acid sequence: CATTGTGITDTQYF. The V call is TRBV6-1, the J call TRBJ2-3, with 8 bases identical to TRBD1. Trimming took 10 bases from V and 2 from J; bases not matched to a gene: 8. CDR3 length: 14 residues. Germline CDR1 reads MNHNS; CDR2 reads SASEGT.

Only a few counts were recorded for this clonotype. The V and J genes are TRBV7-3 and TRBJ2-2, with TRBD1 matching over 8 bases. Germline V gives CDR1 SGHTA, CDR2 FQGTGA. There are 17 residues in the CDR3. V trimming: 1 base; J trimming: 8 bases; junction bases outside the gene matches: 12. The CDR3 spells CASSLNLGTGGSGELFF. In nucleotides, the CDR3 is TGTGCCAGCAGCTTAAATTTGGGGACAGGTGGATCAGGGGAGCTGTTTTTT.

This clonotype occurred many times. The chain recombines TRBV29-1 with TRBJ2-7; no clear D gene. The CDR3 contains 12 residues. Germline CDR1 and CDR2: SQVTM and ANQGSEA. The V gene lost 3 bases and the J gene lost 1 base, with 7 bases spanning the gap. The CDR3 nucleotides are TGCAGCGTTGAGTCGACTTCCTACGAGCAGTACTTC. Translation gives CSVESTSYEQYF.

The chain uses TRBV20-1 and TRBJ2-7; 8 nucleotides agree with TRBD2. CDR3 size: 20 residues. Looked up from germline, CDR1 is DFQATT and CDR2 is SNEGSKA (reference sequence). V gave up 0 bases and J gave up 3 bases; unmatched junction bases: 22. CDR3 nucleotide sequence: TGCAGTGCTAGAGATCAAGGCGGGTTTGGGAATAGCGGGGAGCACTACGAGCAGTACTTC. Protein sequence: CSARDQGGFGNSGEHYEQYF.

The sample holds a few counts of this clonotype. The CDR3 bases are TGTGCCAGCAGTGAAGTCAGGAGGGACGAGCAGTACTTC. This gives the protein CASSEVRRDEQYF. This chain joins TRBV6-1 and TRBJ2-7, with a weak D call TRBD2 (6 bases). The CDR3 runs to 13 residues. Germline lookup yields CDR1 MNHNS and CDR2 SASEGT. V was shortened by 1 base and J by 5 bases, with 9 bases between the two germline ends.

This clonotype has a count of ten or more. V and J are TRBV20-1 and TRBJ1-1, with D possibly being TRBD1 (5 bases). The CDR3 extends over 12 amino acids. The germline gives CDR1 DFQATT, CDR2 SNEGSKA (reference sequence). Trimming took off 3 bases at V and 11 bases at J, with 16 bases between the two ends. CDR3 DNA sequence: TGCAGTGCTAGCCCCCTGAGGGGCGACGCTTTCTTT. Amino acid sequence: CSASPLRGDAFF.

This clonotype was observed many times. The chain carries TRBV4-3 and TRBJ2-6; no definite D call. Looked up from germline, CDR1 is LGHNA and CDR2 is YSLEER. This CDR3 spans 15 amino acids. The germline V and J ends were trimmed by 0 bases and 1 base, with 4 bases remaining between them. CDR3 loop: CASSQEGSGANVLTF. The CDR3 bases are TGCGCCAGCAGCCAAGAAGGGTCTGGGGCCAACGTCCTGACTTTC.

This clonotype showed up many times. The V and J genes are TRBV27 and TRBJ2-3, with TRBD2 matching 8 bases. V shed 5 bases and J 6 bases; nucleotides not matched to a gene: 13. This CDR3 region has 16 residues. Germline-derived CDR1 and CDR2 are MNHEY and SMNVEV (reference sequence). Here the CDR3 reads CASSLPGIAGFDTQYF. Written as DNA, the CDR3 is TGTGCCAGCAGTCTACCCGGGATAGCGGGGTTTGATACGCAGTATTTT.

V and J are TRBV7-8 and TRBJ2-7, with 7 nucleotides matching TRBD2. This CDR3 has 16 residues. V dropped 5 bases and J dropped 0; count of bases not matched to a gene: 10. Germline V gene sequence: CDR1 SGHVS, CDR2 FQNEAQ. The CDR3 loop is CASSLYRDYRSYEQYF. CDR3 coding DNA: TGTGCCAGCAGCCTATACCGGGACTACCGCTCCTACGAGCAGTACTTC.